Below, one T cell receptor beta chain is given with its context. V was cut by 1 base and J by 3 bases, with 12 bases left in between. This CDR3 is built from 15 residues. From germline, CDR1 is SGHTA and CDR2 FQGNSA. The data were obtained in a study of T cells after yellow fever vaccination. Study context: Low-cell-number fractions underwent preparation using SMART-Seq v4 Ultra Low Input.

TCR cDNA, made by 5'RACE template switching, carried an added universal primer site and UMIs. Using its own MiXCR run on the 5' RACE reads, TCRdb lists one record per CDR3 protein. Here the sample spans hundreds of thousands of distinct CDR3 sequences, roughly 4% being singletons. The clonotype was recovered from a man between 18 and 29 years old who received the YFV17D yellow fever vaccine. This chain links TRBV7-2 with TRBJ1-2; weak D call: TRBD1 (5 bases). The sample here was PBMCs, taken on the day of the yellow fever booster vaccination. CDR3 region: CASSLGGRGDYGYTF. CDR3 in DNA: TGTGCCAGCAGCTTAGGTGGGAGAGGGGACTATGGCTACACCTTC.